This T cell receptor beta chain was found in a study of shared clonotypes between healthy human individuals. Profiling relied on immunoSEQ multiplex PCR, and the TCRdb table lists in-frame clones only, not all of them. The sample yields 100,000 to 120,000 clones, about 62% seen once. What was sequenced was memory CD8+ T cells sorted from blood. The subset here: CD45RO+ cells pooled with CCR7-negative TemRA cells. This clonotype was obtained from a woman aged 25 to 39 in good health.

The CDR3 nucleotides are TGTGCCAGCAACCTAAGACAGGGGGCTAACACCGGGGAGCTGTTTTTT. Translation gives CASNLRQGANTGELFF. The J gene is TRBJ2-2, the V gene TRBV11-2, with TRBD1 matching 10 bases. With 7 bases clipped from V and 2 bases from J, the junction kept 7 bases outside the gene matches. Germline CDR1 and CDR2: SGHAT and FQNNGV. This CDR3 contains 16 residues.